This entry describes one TCR beta chain. This clone appeared a few times. The antigen it binds to is not known. Per-nucleotide qualities are absent, and no much larger clonotype sits a single base away. This CDR3 is also generated by other DNA sequences in the sample. The record originates from a study of blood T cell repertoires in COVID-19 (TCRdb year 2020). Regarding the study in general: Collaborator samples came from the United States, Italy and Spain and covered acute and convalescent phases of COVID-19. A de-identified subject ID, COVID-19 status, age in years and sex were almost always included in the sample metadata. Subjects who had been exposed to COVID-19, were actively infected with it, or had recovered from it provided the deeply sampled blood TCRbeta repertoires that made up the dataset. The prospective study material was composed of cDNA or gDNA derived from T cells, B-cell-depleted T cells, or PBMCs. The samples were drawn from two sources: the first 160 participants of the ongoing ImmuneRACE study, and 1,254 subjects contributed by 6 global collaborators. HLA class I and class II types, where available, came from metadata supplied by the sample provider rather than from assay-based typing. The repertoires were released in a freely available public database meant as a resource for research on the immune response to SARS-CoV-2. The investigation overall reported the following: The quantity of clinical and demographic metadata differed by source and by participant and was supplied without curation.

One collaborating source in Seattle enrolled patients during active infection and followed them longitudinally through the course of disease. Collaborating institutions collected whole blood in K2EDTA tubes following their own protocols. For TCRbeta analysis, collaborators shipped samples as frozen whole blood, isolated PBMCs, or DNA extracted from either of those sample types. TCRbeta CDR3 regions were amplified from genomic DNA by means of the immunoSEQ Assay, a bias-controlled multiplex PCR. On the study's bioinformatics: Nucleated cell counts per sample were estimated from amplification of reference gene primers within the assay. To quantify the absolute abundance of each unique TCRbeta CDR3 rearrangement, sequence reads were collapsed and filtered. For each sample, productive Simpson clonality was calculated by taking the square root of Simpson's diversity index across productive rearrangements. TCRdb retrieved this table from immuneACCESS and kept in-frame rearrangements only. Not all clones are present; in checked studies, unresolved V genes account for under half, and no reason is known for the remainder. The V and J calls and the clone size are those of that table, but D and trimming were determined from the DNA. The sample contains 250,000 to 300,000 clones, 88% of them found a single time. The ten largest clonotypes hold about a tenth of the sample.

Unmatched junction bases come to 0, with V trimmed by 0 bases and J by 3 bases. The CDR3 runs 15 amino acids, cysteine and phenylalanine included. Left in the record is the CDR3 DNA by itself, 45 bases read in frame from the first base. The germline V gene (reference sequence) specifies LGHDT as CDR1 and YNNKEL as CDR2. The sequenced sample consisted of peripheral blood. This TCR was recovered from a woman in her sixties or seventies with COVID-19, enrolled during active disease. The chain links TRBV3-1 (or the pseudogene TRBV3-2) with TRBJ2-1, with 9 bases aligning to TRBD2. CDR3 loop: CASSQDSGSYNEQFF. The DNA is TGTGCCAGCAGCCAAGATAGCGGGAGCTACAATGAGCAGTTCTTC.